Presented here are 5 T cell receptor beta chains from one specimen sequenced in a study of cytomegalovirus exposure and HLA in healthy donors. Primers included in the PCR were 60 Vbeta and 13 Jbeta primers. Assay: immunoSEQ multiplex PCR; the TCRdb copy retains only in-frame clones and omits some. The data contain some 150,000 clones, less than 90% of them singletons. Sequenced material: PBMCs. The origin of the receptors is a woman aged 45-60 years in good health and CMV-seropositive.

The chain uses TRBV9 and TRBJ2-3; TRBD2 is a possible D gene (6 bases). V lost 6 bases, J lost 3 bases, and 17 bases lay in between. The germline V gene has CDR1 SGDLS and CDR2 YYNGEE. The CDR3 has 15 amino acids. The CDR3 sequence: CASTLTAGVTDTQYF. CDR3 DNA: TGTGCCAGCACCCTCACAGCGGGCGTTACAGATACGCAGTATTTT.

V and J are TRBV27 and TRBJ2-2, with D unresolved. Deletions cut 1 base from V and 0 bases from J, with 3 bases between. The CDR3 sequence is 14 residues long. The V gene's germline CDR1 is MNHEY and CDR2 SMNVEV (reference sequence). DNA for the CDR3: TGTGCCAGCAGTTTATTCACGAACACCGGGGAGCTGTTTTTT. This codes for CASSLFTNTGELFF.

This clone has just one count. This sequence joins TRBV14 and TRBJ1-1; possibly TRBD1 for D (6 bases). Germline assignment: CDR1 SGHDN and CDR2 FVKESK. Trimming removed 4 bases from V and 0 bases from J, with 12 bases in between. CDR3 length equals 15 residues. The CDR3 protein is CASSPLTGMNTEAFF. The CDR3 DNA is TGTGCCAGCAGCCCACTCACAGGGATGAACACTGAAGCTTTCTTT.

This CDR3 is CASSPILGLAGGRTYEQYF. As DNA, the CDR3 is TGTGCCAGCAGCCCCATACTGGGACTAGCGGGAGGGAGGACCTACGAGCAGTACTTC. The V gene is TRBV7-9, the J gene TRBJ2-7; 16 nucleotides agree with TRBD2. The CDR3 is 19 residues long. Germline values: CDR1 SEHNR, CDR2 FQNEAQ (reference sequence). V was pared by 5 bases and J by 2 bases, with 12 bases of the junction left unmatched.

The CDR3: CASSDSAQDTQYF. The CDR3 nucleotides read TGTGCCAGCTCGGACAGCGCACAAGATACGCAGTATTTT. The V and J genes are TRBV9 and TRBJ2-3; a possible D gene is TRBD1 (6 bases). The CDR3 is 13 residues long. The V end lost 7 bases, the J end lost 5 bases, and 14 bases lay between the germline ends. The germline gives CDR1 SGDLS, CDR2 YYNGEE.